The 15 T cell receptor beta chains listed next were all sequenced from one sample in a study of spatial heterogeneity in lung cancer (dated by TCRdb to between 2017 and 2020). The library was made by 5' RACE. This sample was sequenced with a NextSeq 500. TCRdb itself trimmed the public reads at Q25 with fastp, ran MiXCR and retained productive beta chains. Records with the same CDR3 protein are collapsed into one entry carrying the most frequent genes and DNA. The sample includes 23,000 or so distinct CDR3 sequences, with approximately 7% observed a single time. The ten largest clones add up to 14% of the sample. The sample's time point label, in plain terms: sample taken at primary tumor resection. TCR sequencing used whole RNA extracted from tumor and nontumor lung tissue, or from cryopreserved PBMC samples, without cell sorting. The sequencing here drew on PBMCs, taken at surgery. These receptors were collected from a male donor with early-stage non-small cell lung cancer.

This clonotype was seen many times. Here the CDR3 reads CASSETYEQYF. CDR3 bases: TGCGCCAGCAGCGAGACCTACGAGCAGTACTTC. V gene TRBV5-1 combines with J gene TRBJ2-7; D uncertain. The V and J ends lost 4 bases and 2 bases respectively, with 4 bases between them. CDR1 is SGHRS and CDR2 is YFSETQ in the germline V gene. The CDR3 length is 11 residues. Variable domain in full (rest from reference TRBV5-1 and TRBJ2-7): KAGVTQTPRYLIKTRGQQVTLSCSPISGHRSVSWYQQTPGQGLQFLFEYFSETQRNKGNFPGRFSGRQFSNSRSEMNVSTLELGDSALYLCASSETYEQYFGPGTRLTVT.

Many counts were recorded for this clonotype. The V gene is TRBV28, the J gene TRBJ2-1; D not resolved. The V and J ends lost 7 bases and 5 bases respectively, with 6 bases between them. The CDR3 is 11 residues long. The V gene's germline CDR1 is MDHEN and CDR2 SYDVKM. CDR3 residues: CASTSDNEQFF. In DNA, the CDR3 is TGTGCCAGCACCTCGGACAATGAGCAGTTCTTC.

Only a few counts were recorded for this clonotype. The J gene is TRBJ2-7, the V gene TRBV7-6, with D perhaps matching TRBD1 (6 bases). V lost 1 base to trimming and J lost 4 bases, with 8 bases between them. From germline, CDR1 is SGHVS and CDR2 FNYEAQ. CDR3 length: 13 amino acids. The CDR3 nucleotides are TGTGCCAGCAGCTTAGGTAGGGGGTACGAGCAGTACTTC. Translation: CASSLGRGYEQYF.

This clonotype was counted at least ten times. The J gene is TRBJ2-7, the V gene TRBV2; TRBD1 agrees at 9 bases. Germline loops: CDR1 SNHLY, CDR2 FYNNEI. J lost 5 bases, V lost 3 bases, and 8 bases had no gene match. There are 15 residues in the CDR3. This CDR3 reads CASSDGGTGLDEQYV. In nucleotides, the CDR3 is TGTGCCAGCAGTGACGGTGGGACAGGGCTCGACGAGCAGTACGTC.

A few counts support this clonotype. V is TRBV29-1 and J is TRBJ2-7; D not resolved. The germline V gene encodes CDR1 SQVTM and CDR2 ANQGSEA. The CDR3 is 13 residues long. The V gene lost 6 bases and the J gene lost 2 bases, with 14 bases spanning the gap. The CDR3 protein is CSVETLDTYEQYF. CDR3 DNA sequence: TGCAGCGTGGAAACTCTAGATACCTACGAGCAGTACTTC.

This clonotype has only a few counts. The rearrangement uses TRBV12-3 or TRBV12-4 and TRBJ1-1; D is ambiguous. This CDR3 is built from 14 residues. V was pared by 5 bases and J by 0 bases, with 10 bases between. The CDR3 DNA reads as TGTGCCAGCAGTCCCGACTATATGAACACTGAAGCTTTCTTT. Its protein is CASSPDYMNTEAFF.

This clonotype was detected many times. This chain uses TRBV2 with TRBJ1-4; D call uncertain. V was trimmed by 1 base and J by 6 bases, leaving 9 bases between them. The CDR3 covers 14 residues. CDR1 and CDR2 from the germline V gene are SNHLY and FYNNEI. CDR3 in amino acids: CASSEVRSYEKLFF. The CDR3 DNA reads TGTGCCAGCAGTGAAGTCAGGAGCTATGAAAAACTGTTTTTT.

There are many counts of this clonotype. This chain uses TRBV18 with TRBJ1-2; D is possibly TRBD1 (5 bases). V was trimmed by 1 base and J by 7 bases, leaving 10 bases between them. The CDR3 is 13 residues long. The germline CDR1 and CDR2 sequences are KGHSH and LQKENI. CDR3 region: CASSPRQGFGYTF. CDR3 coding DNA: TGTGCCAGCTCACCACGCCAGGGTTTTGGCTACACCTTC.

The chain has TRBV30 and TRBJ2-1, with D possibly being TRBD1 (6 bases). V dropped 2 bases and J dropped 10 bases, with 12 bases sitting between them. The length of the CDR3 is 12 residues. CDR1 is GTSNPN and CDR2 is SVGIG in the germline V gene (reference sequence). The CDR3 spells CAWSPRQAEQFF. In nucleotides, the CDR3 is TGTGCCTGGAGTCCGCGACAGGCCGAGCAGTTCTTC.

This clonotype was seen many times. The chain uses TRBV10-3 and TRBJ2-7; 8 bases align to TRBD2. Trimming took 4 bases from V and 3 from J; bases not matched to a gene: 2. The CDR3 contains 13 residues. Germline V CDR1 and CDR2: ENHRY, SYGVKD. The CDR3 loop reads CAISGREGYEQYF. For the CDR3, the DNA is TGTGCCATCAGTGGACGGGAGGGCTACGAGCAGTACTTC.

This clonotype was seen ten or more times. The chain has TRBV11-2 and TRBJ2-2; perhaps TRBD1 as D (6 bases). The CDR3 has 15 residues. Germline values: CDR1 SGHAT, CDR2 FQNNGV. The germline V and J ends were trimmed by 5 bases and 1 base, with 11 bases remaining between them. CDR3 bases: TGTGCCAGCAGCCCCAGGGGTGTGAACACCGGGGAGCTGTTTTTT. It is translated as CASSPRGVNTGELFF.

In this sample, this clonotype turned up many times. V usage is TRBV20-1 and J usage is TRBJ2-5; 7 bases are shared with TRBD1. The ends lost 8 bases at V and 2 bases at J; junction bases unmatched: 8. CDR1 is DFQATT, CDR2 SNEGSKA, per germline (reference sequence). The CDR3 runs 13 residues. This chain's CDR3 is CSPYGQVQETQYF. The DNA of the CDR3 is TGCAGTCCGTATGGACAGGTACAAGAGACCCAGTACTTC.

The genes are TRBV6-1 and TRBJ1-1, with a tentative D call TRBD1 (5 bases). The CDR3 is 11 amino acids. Trimming removed 7 bases from V and 7 bases from J, with 10 bases in between. Germline CDR1 reads MNHNS; CDR2 reads SASEGT. The CDR3 loop reads CASTEGLEAFF. CDR3 bases: TGTGCCAGCACCGAGGGACTTGAAGCTTTCTTT.

Only a few counts were recorded for this clonotype. The chain carries TRBV11-2 and TRBJ2-7; D remains ambiguous. CDR1 is SGHAT, CDR2 FQNNGV, per germline. The CDR3 is 13 residues long. The germline V and J ends were trimmed by 2 bases and 6 bases, with 11 bases remaining between them. In nucleotides, the CDR3 is TGTGCCAGCAGCTTATTGTCCGGGTTCGAGCAGTACGTC. Amino acid sequence: CASSLLSGFEQYV.

In this sample, this clonotype turned up many times. This rearrangement joins TRBV28 to TRBJ1-2; a weak D match, TRBD1 (5 bases). Germline assignment: CDR1 MDHEN and CDR2 SYDVKM. Trimming stripped 6 bases from V and 4 bases from J, with 15 bases between. The CDR3 totals 14 residues. The DNA for the CDR3 is TGTGCCAGCAGGGGCCTACAGGCAATCTATGGCTACACCTTC. Its translation is CASRGLQAIYGYTF.